The 32 T cell receptor beta chains in this list originate from one sample, sequenced in a study of T cells in Graves' hyperthyroidism and ophthalmopathy. Regions amplified from RNA transcripts were the TCR beta CDR3 regions. Primed by the HTBI set, a first-round RT-PCR was run on the TCR CDR3. TCRdb itself ran the multiplex PCR reads through MiXCR, one entry per CDR3 protein. In the table there are approximately 600,000 distinct CDR3 sequences, 16% of which are singletons. The sequenced sample was blood. These receptors originate from a woman aged 25 to 39 with Graves' hyperthyroidism.

This clonotype was seen a handful of times. The germline gene is not matched at one end of the junction; a read error may be the cause. This rearrangement joins TRBV5-1 to TRBJ2-7, with D tentatively TRBD1 (6 bases). The CDR3 length is 15 residues. Germline V CDR1 and CDR2: SGHRS, YFSETQ. CDR3 nucleotides: TGCGCCAGCAAAGTGTTTCCAGGGGACACCTACGAGCAGCACTTC. It translates to CASKVFPGDTYEQHF.

The chain couples TRBV4-1 to TRBJ2-3, with no clear D. Trimming cost V 0 bases and J 6 bases, with 10 bases left between them. There are 14 residues in the CDR3. Germline values: CDR1 MGHRA, CDR2 YSYEKL. The CDR3, as DNA: TGCGCCAGCAGCCAAGAAACGAAGGTTGATACGCAGTATTTT. It translates to CASSQETKVDTQYF.

The V gene is TRBV9, the J gene TRBJ1-1; D is possibly TRBD1 (5 bases). Germline-derived CDR1 and CDR2 are SGDLS and YYNGEE. V dropped 2 bases and J dropped 0 bases, with 11 bases sitting between them. The CDR3 runs 15 residues. The CDR3 nucleotides read TGTGCCAGCAGCGTTACAGGAAGGATGAACACTGAAGCTTTCTTT. It yields the protein CASSVTGRMNTEAFF.

There are many counts of this clonotype. The chain joins TRBV30 to TRBJ2-5, with D possibly being TRBD1 (6 bases). The CDR3 has 12 amino acids. CDR1 and CDR2 from the germline V gene are GTSNPN and SVGIG (reference sequence). Trimming stripped 5 bases from V and 5 bases from J, with 12 bases between. The CDR3 region is CAWLGGRETQYF. The CDR3 DNA reads TGTGCCTGGCTAGGGGGAAGGGAGACCCAGTACTTC. Full variable domain (rest looked up from reference TRBV30 and TRBJ2-5): SQTIHQWPATLVQPVGSPLSLECTVEGTSNPNLYWYRQAAGRGLQLLFYSVGIGQISSEVPQNLSASRPQDRQFILSSKKLLLSDSGFYLCAWLGGRETQYFGPGTRLLVL.

This clonotype has just one count. The rearrangement links TRBV20-1 to TRBJ1-5; tentative D call: TRBD1 (5 bases). Germline V gene lookup returns CDR1 DFQATT and CDR2 SNEGSKA (reference sequence). Trimming pared 6 bases from V and 5 bases from J, leaving 17 bases between. The length of the CDR3 is 14 residues. The CDR3 loop is CSASLGGVDQPQHF. CDR3 bases: TGCAGTGCATCCCTGGGGGGGGTTGATCAGCCCCAGCATTTT.

This clonotype came up many times. The chain carries TRBV7-2 and TRBJ2-3, with TRBD1 identical over 10 bases. CDR1 is SGHTA, CDR2 FQGNSA, per germline. J gave up 6 bases and V 5 bases, and 5 bases lay outside the gene matches. The CDR3 runs to 14 residues. The CDR3 region is CASSIDRGLDTQYF. The CDR3 bases are TGTGCCAGCAGCATAGACAGGGGGCTGGATACGCAGTATTTT. Full variable domain (remainder filled in from reference TRBV7-2 and TRBJ2-3): GAGVSQSPSNKVTEKGKDVELRCDPISGHTALYWYRQSLGQGLEFLIYFQGNSAPDKSGLPSDRFSAERTGGSVSTLTIQRTQQEDSAVYLCASSIDRGLDTQYFGPGTRLTVL.

The rearrangement joins TRBV6-1 to TRBJ2-1; 11 bases are a match to TRBD2. Germline trimming cut 5 bases from V and 5 bases from J; bases unmatched to any gene: 8. The length of the CDR3 is 16 residues. CDR1 and CDR2 (germline): MNHNS, SASEGT. This CDR3 reads CASSSEPGLADNEQFF. The CDR3, as DNA: TGTGCCAGCAGTTCCGAACCGGGACTAGCGGACAATGAGCAGTTCTTC.

With regard to this clonotype: A much larger clone differs by one base, so this may be a read error. The chain is built from TRBV10-3 and TRBJ2-2; TRBD2 matches at 8 bases. Losses at the gene ends were 4 bases for V and 0 bases for J; bases not matched to a gene: 1. CDR1 and CDR2 (germline): ENHRY, SYGVKD. The CDR3 sequence is 15 residues long. The CDR3 DNA reads TGTGCCATCAGTGCGGGACTAGCGAACACCGGGGAGCTGTTTTTT. It yields the protein CAISAGLANTGELFF.

This clonotype appeared many times. V is TRBV27 and J is TRBJ2-1, with 7 bases that match TRBD2. This CDR3 has 13 residues. Germline V CDR1 and CDR2: MNHEY, SMNVEV (reference sequence). With V trimmed by 8 bases and J by 9 bases, 10 bases remained unmatched. The CDR3 DNA is TGTGCCAGCGGGAGGGATTGGCGGGGTGAGCAGTTCTTC. Encoded protein: CASGRDWRGEQFF.

This clonotype was counted only a few times. The chain uses TRBV11-3 and TRBJ2-6; D gene unclear. This CDR3 has 15 amino acids. Trimming cost V 2 bases and J 4 bases, with 9 bases left between them. Germline values: CDR1 SGHNT, CDR2 YENEEA. CDR3 in amino acids: CASSLSRGGANVLTF. In DNA form, the CDR3 reads TGTGCCAGCAGCTTAAGCCGAGGAGGGGCCAACGTCCTGACTTTC. The full variable domain, rest sourced from reference TRBV11-3 and TRBJ2-6, is EAGVVQSPRYKIIEKKQPVAFWCNPISGHNTLYWYLQNLGQGPELLIRYENEEAVDDSQLPKDRFSAERLKGVDSTLKIQPAELGDSAVYLCASSLSRGGANVLTFGAGSRLTVL.

This clonotype was observed at least ten times. The gene calls are TRBV28 and TRBJ2-3; D is undetermined. Germline loops: CDR1 MDHEN, CDR2 SYDVKM. V was shortened by 7 bases and J by 2 bases, with 10 bases between the two germline ends. This CDR3 is built from 13 residues. This CDR3 is CASIPTTTDTQYF. The CDR3 nucleotides read TGTGCCAGCATCCCAACTACCACAGATACGCAGTATTTT. Using reference TRBV28 and TRBJ2-3 for the parts outside the CDR3, the full variable domain is DVKVTQSSRYLVKRTGEKVFLECVQDMDHENMFWYRQDPGLGLRLIYFSYDVKMKEKGDIPEGYSVSREKKERFSLILESASTNQTSMYLCASIPTTTDTQYFGPGTRLTVL.

This clonotype occurred a few times. This rearrangement joins TRBV6-1 to TRBJ1-1; D may be TRBD1 (5 bases). The CDR3 is 12 residues long. Trimming took 6 bases from V and 7 from J, leaving 12 bases between them. Per the germline V gene, CDR1 is MNHNS and CDR2 is SASEGT. The CDR3 spells CASRQGRGEAFF. The CDR3 region has the DNA TGTGCCAGCAGGCAGGGTAGGGGTGAAGCTTTCTTT.

The sample holds many counts of this clonotype. The chain employs TRBV7-2 and TRBJ1-2; tentative D call: TRBD1 (6 bases). Germline CDR1 and CDR2: SGHTA and FQGNSA. This CDR3 contains 12 residues. The V and J ends lost 5 bases and 6 bases respectively, with 10 bases between them. The CDR3 loop reads CASSLDRHGYTF. DNA for the CDR3: TGTGCCAGCAGCCTCGACAGGCATGGCTACACCTTC.

At least ten counts were recorded for this clonotype. The CDR3 DNA sequence: TGTGCCAGCGAGTCCGTGGCAGCTATTCCGAACACTGAAGCTTTCTTT. It is translated as CASESVAAIPNTEAFF. The J gene is TRBJ1-1, the V gene TRBV11-3; D not resolved. Deletions cut 8 bases from V and 1 base from J, with 20 bases between. Germline V lookup: CDR1 SGHNT, CDR2 YENEEA. The CDR3 has 16 amino acids.

This clonotype has a count of ten or more. V and J are TRBV28 and TRBJ1-3, with D possibly being TRBD1 (6 bases). Germline CDR1 reads MDHEN; CDR2 reads SYDVKM. The ends were cut back, 4 bases at V and 5 bases at J, with 12 bases in the middle. This CDR3 comprises 14 residues. CDR3 residues: CASSSGQLRNTIYF. CDR3 bases: TGTGCCAGCAGTTCCGGACAGTTAAGAAACACCATATATTTT. Drawing the rest from reference TRBV28 and TRBJ1-3, the complete variable domain is DVKVTQSSRYLVKRTGEKVFLECVQDMDHENMFWYRQDPGLGLRLIYFSYDVKMKEKGDIPEGYSVSREKKERFSLILESASTNQTSMYLCASSSGQLRNTIYFGEGSWLTVV.

As for this clonotype: Germline and junction disagree at one end, which may indicate a read error. CDR3 sequence reads: CAGSLRVGEQFF. CDR3 bases: TGTGCCGGCAGCTTAAGAGTAGGGGAGCAGTTCTTC. The chain uses TRBV7-2 and TRBJ2-1; D is ambiguous. Looked up from germline, CDR1 is SGHTA and CDR2 is FQGNSA. The CDR3 runs to 12 residues.

As DNA, the CDR3 is TGTGCCAGCAGCCAAGAGGGGACCGGGACTAGCGGGAGCCCAGATACGCAGTATTTT. It translates to CASSQEGTGTSGSPDTQYF. J is TRBJ2-3 and V is TRBV4-2; 14 positions match TRBD2. Losses at the gene ends were 0 bases for V and 4 bases for J; bases not matched to a gene: 9. CDR3 length: 19 residues. Germline V gene sequence: CDR1 LGHNA, CDR2 YNFKEQ.

In this sample, this clonotype turned up many times. CDR3 DNA sequence: TGCGCCAGCAGTCCCGGGACAGGGCTCACCGGGGAGCTGTTTTTT. Translation gives CASSPGTGLTGELFF. The V and J genes are TRBV5-1 and TRBJ2-2, with 9 bases fitting TRBD1. The CDR3 is 15 amino acids. CDR1 and CDR2 (germline): SGHRS, YFSETQ. J was trimmed by 4 bases and V by 5 bases; bases with no gene match: 6.

The rearrangement uses TRBV5-4 and TRBJ2-2, with D perhaps matching TRBD1 or TRBD2 (5 bases each). The CDR3 extends over 14 amino acids. Trimming shortened V by 7 bases and J by 2 bases, and 12 bases separated the two germline ends. Germline CDR1 reads SGHNT; CDR2 reads YYREEE (reference sequence). CDR3 residues: CASEGTANTGELFF. In DNA, the CDR3 is TGTGCCAGCGAAGGGACCGCAAACACCGGGGAGCTGTTTTTT.

This clonotype showed up just once. Here the CDR3 reads CASRMGGNEKLFF. Here the CDR3 DNA reads TGTGCCAGCAGAATGGGGGGGAATGAAAAACTGTTTTTT. This chain links TRBV3-1 with TRBJ1-4, with D perhaps matching TRBD1 (5 bases). CDR1 and CDR2 from the germline V gene are LGHDT and YNNKEL (reference sequence). Between the trimmed V and J ends, which lost 6 bases and 5 bases, there was a span of 10 bases. The CDR3 spans 13 residues.

This clonotype was found many times. This chain uses TRBV7-8 with TRBJ2-7, with TRBD1 identical over 7 bases. J was trimmed by 6 bases and V by 6 bases; bases with no gene match: 11. CDR3 length: 14 residues. CDR1 is SGHVS, CDR2 FQNEAQ, per germline. The CDR3 DNA is TGTGCCAGCAGAGCCACCGCGACAGGGTTCGAGCAGTACTTC. Protein product: CASRATATGFEQYF.

In its sample, this clonotype was seen many times. The chain uses TRBV20-1 and TRBJ2-1; no definite D call. Trimming cost V 6 bases and J 8 bases, with 11 bases left between them. The germline V gene has CDR1 DFQATT and CDR2 SNEGSKA (reference sequence). The CDR3 is 11 residues long. DNA for the CDR3: TGCAGTGCATCCGACTCGTATGAGCAGTTCTTC. Its protein product is CSASDSYEQFF.

This rearrangement joins TRBV12-3 or TRBV12-4 to TRBJ1-3, with TRBD1 as a possible D gene (6 bases). Trimming shortened V by 4 bases and J by 0 bases, and 10 bases separated the two germline ends. This CDR3 spans 15 amino acids. CDR3 residues: CASSSFRGSGNTIYF. The CDR3 DNA sequence: TGTGCCAGCAGTTCTTTCAGGGGCTCTGGAAACACCATATATTTT.

This chain uses TRBV28 with TRBJ2-7; 8 positions match TRBD2. Germline loops: CDR1 MDHEN, CDR2 SYDVKM. The CDR3 sequence is 17 residues long. V lost 5 bases, J lost 3 bases, and 15 bases stayed unmatched. CDR3 sequence reads: CASSPLSTSGYFYEQYF. DNA for the CDR3: TGTGCCAGCAGTCCCTTATCCACTAGCGGATACTTCTACGAGCAGTACTTC.

This clonotype was counted only a few times. One base away lies a much larger clone, so this may be a sequencing read error. The V and J genes are TRBV12-3 or TRBV12-4 and TRBJ2-1, with D unclear. The last part of the DNA fits TRBJ2-7 better; the J call may be wrong. The CDR3 covers 13 residues. The CDR3, as DNA: TGTGCCAGCAGTACCGACCAGTACAATGAGCAGTACTTC. It translates to CASSTDQYNEQYF.

This clonotype was seen repeatedly, ten times or more. V is TRBV3-1 and J is TRBJ1-2, with TRBD1 as a possible D gene (5 bases). CDR3 length equals 15 residues. Germline CDR1 reads LGHDT; CDR2 reads YNNKEL (reference sequence). Trimming shortened V by 2 bases and J by 4 bases, and 14 bases separated the two germline ends. The CDR3 reads CASSQSVGGGYGYTF. As DNA, the CDR3 is TGTGCCAGCAGCCAATCGGTCGGGGGAGGCTATGGCTACACCTTC.

This clonotype was seen repeatedly, ten times or more. This rearrangement joins TRBV28 to TRBJ1-1; D perhaps matches TRBD1 (5 bases). This CDR3 is built from 13 residues. The V and J ends lost 6 bases and 4 bases respectively, with 12 bases between them. The germline gives CDR1 MDHEN, CDR2 SYDVKM. The CDR3 DNA is TGTGCCAGCAGCCGTAGTGGGACCACTGAAGCTTTCTTT. Residues: CASSRSGTTEAFF.

This chain links TRBV20-1 with TRBJ2-1; 7 bases fit TRBD2. There are 15 residues in the CDR3. Germline V gene sequence: CDR1 DFQATT, CDR2 SNEGSKA (reference sequence). Trimming at V came to 3 bases and at J to 6 bases, leaving 11 bases not matched to a gene. The CDR3 coding sequence is TGCAGTGCTAGTCCCAGAGGGAGGGCCCGCAATGAGCAGTTCTTC. Amino acids: CSASPRGRARNEQFF.

In this sample, this clonotype turned up many times. The chain has TRBV20-1 and TRBJ2-7; 7 bases fit TRBD2. Germline values: CDR1 DFQATT, CDR2 SNEGSKA (reference sequence). After removal of 6 bases from V and 6 bases from J, the junction contained 5 bases not matched to a gene. This CDR3 region has 11 residues. In DNA form, the CDR3 reads TGCAGTGCCCTCCCGGGAGGCGAGCAGTACTTC. Amino acids: CSALPGGEQYF.

This clonotype was seen a handful of times. This CDR3 reads CASSPGPGNTEAFF. DNA for the CDR3: TGTGCCAGCAGCCCCGGGCCCGGGAACACTGAAGCTTTCTTT. The genes are TRBV7-9 and TRBJ1-1; D is ambiguous. CDR1 SEHNR and CDR2 FQNEAQ come from the germline V gene (reference sequence). The CDR3 spans 14 residues. With 5 bases removed from V and 1 base from J, the gap between germline ends came to 11 bases.

As for this clonotype: A much larger clone lies one base from this, so it may be a read error. The gene calls are TRBV6-2 or TRBV6-3 and TRBJ1-1, with 11 nucleotides matching TRBD1. CDR3 length: 18 residues. Germline CDR1 is MNHEY and CDR2 is SVGEGT. This chain's CDR3 is CASSYLGQGANRNAEAFF. CDR3 bases: TGTGCCAGCAGTTACTTAGGACAGGGGGCGAATAGGAACGCTGAAGCTTTCTTT.

This clonotype appeared many times. The V call is TRBV7-2, the J call TRBJ1-5; TRBD1 agrees at 7 bases. The CDR3 is 14 residues long. With V trimmed by 3 bases and J by 5 bases, 4 bases remained unmatched. Looked up from germline, CDR1 is SGHTA and CDR2 is FQGNSA. DNA for the CDR3: TGTGCCAGCAGCTTTGGACAGGCTGATCAGCCCCAGCATTTT. Amino acids: CASSFGQADQPQHF. The full variable domain, its missing parts supplied by reference TRBV7-2 and TRBJ1-5, is GAGVSQSPSNKVTEKGKDVELRCDPISGHTALYWYRQSLGQGLEFLIYFQGNSAPDKSGLPSDRFSAERTGGSVSTLTIQRTQQEDSAVYLCASSFGQADQPQHFGDGTRLSIL.